Below, 11 T cell receptor beta chains from the same sample are listed, as sequenced in a study of T cells after yellow fever vaccination (dated by TCRdb to about 2019). Libraries came from 5' RACE. The sequencer was an Illumina HiSeq 2500. Clones were called with MiXCR by TCRdb after fastp trimmed the public reads at Q25, and only in-frame beta chains were retained. Entries that share a CDR3 protein sequence are merged under the most common genes and DNA. For this sample the table gives some 600,000 distinct CDR3 sequences, of which about 12% were detected only once. The biggest ten clones account for around 14% of the sample. This specimen's treatment or condition label, interpreted: live attenuated yellow fever vaccine strain. The sample here was PBMCs, taken on the day of the yellow fever booster vaccination. The source is a man in his thirties or forties who received the YFV17D yellow fever vaccine.

This clonotype was counted ten times or more. J is TRBJ2-7 and V is TRBV14; possibly TRBD2 for D (6 bases). Germline CDR1 and CDR2: SGHDN and FVKESK. The CDR3 has 17 residues. The V and J ends lost 1 base and 0 bases respectively, with 16 bases between them. The CDR3 region has the DNA TGTGCCAGCAGCCAAGGTTGGGCGGGACGCAGCTCCTACGAGCAGTACTTC. It is translated as CASSQGWAGRSSYEQYF.

Here the CDR3 DNA reads TGCGCCAGCAGCCAAGCCCCAGTCGGAAATTCACCCCTCCACTTT. Protein sequence: CASSQAPVGNSPLHF. The chain is built from TRBV4-3 and TRBJ1-6, with D hard to call. Trimming shortened V by 1 base and J by 7 bases, and 11 bases separated the two germline ends. The germline CDR1 and CDR2 sequences are LGHNA and YSLEER. This CDR3 contains 15 residues.

The chain is built from TRBV5-6 and TRBJ2-5, with a weak D call TRBD1 (6 bases). The germline gives CDR1 SGHDT, CDR2 YYEEEE. Trimming cost V 2 bases and J 1 base, with 12 bases left between them. The CDR3 sequence is 15 residues long. In DNA form, the CDR3 reads TGTGCCAGCAGCTTTTCTCGGACAGCCCAAGAGACCCAGTACTTC. Protein sequence: CASSFSRTAQETQYF.

There are many counts of this clonotype. The genes are TRBV12-3 or TRBV12-4 and TRBJ2-2, with D unclear. The CDR3 runs to 11 residues. Trimming cost V 8 bases and J 7 bases, with 8 bases left between them. CDR3 bases: TGTGCCAGCCGGTTAAGCGGGGAGCTGTTTTTT. Amino acids: CASRLSGELFF.

This chain joins TRBV29-1 and TRBJ2-7; TRBD1 matches at 8 bases. J gave up 4 bases and V 6 bases, and 8 bases lay outside the gene matches. CDR1 is SQVTM and CDR2 is ANQGSEA in the germline V gene. There are 13 residues in the CDR3. The CDR3 coding sequence is TGCAGCGTGTCGACAGGGGCGGGTTACGAGCAGTACTTC. Translated: CSVSTGAGYEQYF.

The V gene is TRBV11-2, the J gene TRBJ2-7, with 12 bases lining up with TRBD2. The V segment lost 4 bases and the J segment 3 bases; nucleotides outside the gene matches: 13. CDR3 size: 18 residues. CDR1 and CDR2 from the germline V gene are SGHAT and FQNNGV. The CDR3 nucleotides read TGTGCCAGCAGCTCCTGGGGGGGACTAGCGGGTCGGTACTACGAGCAGTACTTC. It encodes CASSSWGGLAGRYYEQYF. The entire variable domain, with the rest obtained from reference TRBV11-2 and TRBJ2-7, is as follows: EAGVAQSPRYKIIEKRQSVAFWCNPISGHATLYWYQQILGQGPKLLIQFQNNGVVDDSQLPKDRFSAERLKGVDSTLKIQPAKLEDSAVYLCASSSWGGLAGRYYEQYFGPGTRLTVT.

This clonotype was recorded many times. The V gene is TRBV29-1, the J gene TRBJ1-6; D gene uncertain. Per the germline V gene, CDR1 is SQVTM and CDR2 is ANQGSEA. The V end was cut by 6 bases, the J end by 5 bases, with 20 bases between. The CDR3 length is 16 residues. CDR3 protein: CSVYTSAAEDNSPLHF. The CDR3 coding sequence is TGCAGCGTGTATACCTCGGCGGCAGAAGATAATTCACCCCTCCACTTT. Combining the CDR3 with reference TRBV29-1 and TRBJ1-6 gives the whole variable domain SAVISQKPSRDICQRGTSLTIQCQVDSQVTMMFWYRQQPGQSLTLIATANQGSEATYESGFVIDKFPISRPNLTFSTLTVSNMSPEDSSIYLCSVYTSAAEDNSPLHFGNGTRLTVT.

This clonotype was observed a handful of times. The rearrangement uses TRBV12-3 or TRBV12-4 and TRBJ2-4; D may be TRBD2 (7 bases). This CDR3 spans 17 amino acids. Trimming left V 2 bases short and J 0 bases short, with 14 bases between. The CDR3 here is CASSLLPRGAAKNIQYF. The CDR3, as DNA: TGTGCCAGCAGTTTACTCCCCCGGGGGGCAGCCAAAAACATTCAGTACTTC.

The chain couples TRBV7-9 to TRBJ2-1; D is ambiguous. V lost 2 bases and J lost 9, with 11 bases in between. The CDR3 has 13 residues. Germline loops: CDR1 SEHNR, CDR2 FQNEAQ (reference sequence). CDR3 sequence reads: CASSLLGMSEQFF. In DNA, the CDR3 is TGTGCCAGCAGCTTATTAGGTATGAGTGAGCAGTTCTTC.

J is TRBJ2-4 and V is TRBV4-3; D is unclear. The V gene's germline CDR1 is LGHNA and CDR2 YSLEER. Trimming took off 0 bases at V and 8 bases at J, with 14 bases between the two ends. This CDR3 is 15 amino acids long. The CDR3 reads CASSQDTYGLDIQYF. The CDR3 bases are TGCGCCAGCAGCCAAGATACTTACGGTCTGGACATTCAGTACTTC.

This clonotype was seen many times. Written as DNA, the CDR3 is TGTGCCAGCAGTCGCCACGGACAGGGAAGGTTGGATACGCAGTATTTT. Translating it yields CASSRHGQGRLDTQYF. The chain combines TRBV6-2 or TRBV6-3 with TRBJ2-3; 8 nucleotides line up with TRBD1. The V segment lost 5 bases and the J segment 6 bases; nucleotides outside the gene matches: 13. The germline CDR1 and CDR2 sequences are MNHEY and SVGEGT. The CDR3 runs to 16 residues.